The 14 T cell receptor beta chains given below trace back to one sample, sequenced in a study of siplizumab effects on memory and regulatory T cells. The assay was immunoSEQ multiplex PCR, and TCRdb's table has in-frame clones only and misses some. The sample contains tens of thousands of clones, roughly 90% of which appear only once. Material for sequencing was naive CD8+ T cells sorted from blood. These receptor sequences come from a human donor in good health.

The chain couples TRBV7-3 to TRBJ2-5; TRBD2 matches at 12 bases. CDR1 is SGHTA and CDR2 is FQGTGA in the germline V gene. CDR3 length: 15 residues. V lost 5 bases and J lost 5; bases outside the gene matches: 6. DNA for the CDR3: TGTGCCAGCAGCCCCGGGACTAGCGGGCTTGAGACCCAGTACTTC. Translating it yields CASSPGTSGLETQYF.

CDR3 residues: CASSYGAFDTGELFF. CDR3 in DNA: TGCGCCAGCAGTTATGGGGCGTTTGACACCGGGGAGCTGTTTTTT. The chain recombines TRBV5-1 with TRBJ2-2; a weak D match, TRBD1 (5 bases). Germline assignment: CDR1 SGHRS and CDR2 YFSETQ. The germline V and J ends were trimmed by 5 bases and 3 bases, with 14 bases remaining between them. This CDR3 has 15 amino acids.

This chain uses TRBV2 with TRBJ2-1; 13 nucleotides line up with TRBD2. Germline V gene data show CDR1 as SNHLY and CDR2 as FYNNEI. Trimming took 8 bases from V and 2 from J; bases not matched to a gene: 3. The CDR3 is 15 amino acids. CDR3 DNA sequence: TGTGCCAGCCTCGGACTAGCGGGAGCCTACAATGAGCAGTTCTTC. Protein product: CASLGLAGAYNEQFF.

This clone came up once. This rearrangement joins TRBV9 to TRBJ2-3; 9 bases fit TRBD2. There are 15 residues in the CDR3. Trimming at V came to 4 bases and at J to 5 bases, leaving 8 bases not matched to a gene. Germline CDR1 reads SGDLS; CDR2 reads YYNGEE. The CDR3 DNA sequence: TGTGCCAGCAGCCCACGGCGGGAGGGTGTAGATACGCAGTATTTT. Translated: CASSPRREGVDTQYF.

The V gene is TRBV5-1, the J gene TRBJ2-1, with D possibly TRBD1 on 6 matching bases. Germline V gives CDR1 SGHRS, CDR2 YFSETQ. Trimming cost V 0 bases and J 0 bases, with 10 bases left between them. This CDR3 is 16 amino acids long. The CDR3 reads CASSLGYRASYNEQFF. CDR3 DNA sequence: TGCGCCAGCAGCTTGGGTTACAGGGCCTCCTACAATGAGCAGTTCTTC.

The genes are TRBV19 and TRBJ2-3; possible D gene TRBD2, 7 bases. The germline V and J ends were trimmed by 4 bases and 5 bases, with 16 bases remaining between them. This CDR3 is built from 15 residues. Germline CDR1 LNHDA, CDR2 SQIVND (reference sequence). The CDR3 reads CASSRDAGAIDTQYF. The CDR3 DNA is TGTGCCAGTAGTAGGGATGCGGGGGCCATAGATACGCAGTATTTT.

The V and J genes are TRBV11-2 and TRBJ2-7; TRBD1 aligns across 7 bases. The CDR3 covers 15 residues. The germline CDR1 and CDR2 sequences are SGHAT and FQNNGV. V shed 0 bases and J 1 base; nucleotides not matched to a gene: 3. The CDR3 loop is CASSLDPGQSYEQYF. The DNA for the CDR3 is TGTGCCAGCAGCTTAGACCCGGGACAGTCCTACGAGCAGTACTTC.

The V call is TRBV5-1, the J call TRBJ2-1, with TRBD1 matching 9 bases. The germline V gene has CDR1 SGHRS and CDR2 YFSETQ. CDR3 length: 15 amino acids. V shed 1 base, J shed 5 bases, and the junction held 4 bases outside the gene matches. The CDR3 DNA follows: TGCGCCAGCAGCTTGTGGACAGGGGTTAACAATGAGCAGTTCTTC. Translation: CASSLWTGVNNEQFF.

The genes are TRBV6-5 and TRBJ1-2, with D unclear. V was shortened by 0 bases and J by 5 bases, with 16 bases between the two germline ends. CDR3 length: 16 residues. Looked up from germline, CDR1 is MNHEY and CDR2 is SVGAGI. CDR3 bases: TGTGCCAGCAGTTACTCGGAGGGCTCCTCCCCTTATGGCTACACCTTC. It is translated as CASSYSEGSSPYGYTF.

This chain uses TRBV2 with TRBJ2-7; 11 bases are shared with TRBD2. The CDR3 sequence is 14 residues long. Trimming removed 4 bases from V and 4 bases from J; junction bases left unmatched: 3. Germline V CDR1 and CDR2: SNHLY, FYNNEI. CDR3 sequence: CASSATSGMYEQYF. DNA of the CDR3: TGTGCCAGCAGTGCGACTAGCGGGATGTACGAGCAGTACTTC.

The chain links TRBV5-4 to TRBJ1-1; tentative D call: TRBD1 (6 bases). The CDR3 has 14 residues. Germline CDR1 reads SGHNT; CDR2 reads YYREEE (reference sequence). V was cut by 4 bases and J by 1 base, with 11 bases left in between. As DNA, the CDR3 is TGTGCCAGCAGCCCCAGGGGACGGAACACTGAAGCTTTCTTT. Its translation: CASSPRGRNTEAFF. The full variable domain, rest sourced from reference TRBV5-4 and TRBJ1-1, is ETGVTQSPTHLIKTRGQQVTLRCSSQSGHNTVSWYQQALGQGPQFIFQYYREEENGRGNFPPRFSGLQFPNYSSELNVNALELDDSALYLCASSPRGRNTEAFFGQGTRLTVV.

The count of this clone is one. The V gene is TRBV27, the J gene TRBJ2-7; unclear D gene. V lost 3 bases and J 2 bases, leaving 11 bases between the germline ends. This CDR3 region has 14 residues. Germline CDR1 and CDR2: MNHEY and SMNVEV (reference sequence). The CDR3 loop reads CASSFLGSTYEQYF. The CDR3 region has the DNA TGTGCCAGCAGTTTTCTGGGAAGTACCTACGAGCAGTACTTC.

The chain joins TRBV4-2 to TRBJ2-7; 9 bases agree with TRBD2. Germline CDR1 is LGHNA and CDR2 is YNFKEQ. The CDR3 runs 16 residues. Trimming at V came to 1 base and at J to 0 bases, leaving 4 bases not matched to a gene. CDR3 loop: CASSQGETSGSYEQYF. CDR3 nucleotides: TGTGCCAGCAGCCAAGGAGAGACTAGCGGCTCCTACGAGCAGTACTTC.

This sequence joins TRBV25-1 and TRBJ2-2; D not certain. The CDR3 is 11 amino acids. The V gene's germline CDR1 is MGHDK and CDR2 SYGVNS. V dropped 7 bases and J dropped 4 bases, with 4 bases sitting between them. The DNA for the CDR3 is TGTGCCAGCACCCGCACCGGGGAGCTGTTTTTT. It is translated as CASTRTGELFF.